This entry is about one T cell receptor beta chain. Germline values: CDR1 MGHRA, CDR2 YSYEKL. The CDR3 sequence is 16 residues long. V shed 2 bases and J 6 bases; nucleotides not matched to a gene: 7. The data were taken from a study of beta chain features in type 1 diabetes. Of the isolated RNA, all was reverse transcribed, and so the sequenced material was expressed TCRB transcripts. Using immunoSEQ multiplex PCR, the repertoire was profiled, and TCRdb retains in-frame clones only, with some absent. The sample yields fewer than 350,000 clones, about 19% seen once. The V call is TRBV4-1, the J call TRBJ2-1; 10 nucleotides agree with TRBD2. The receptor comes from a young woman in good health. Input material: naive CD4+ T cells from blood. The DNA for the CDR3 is TGCGCCAGCAGCCAACCGGGACTAGCGTTATTCAATGAGCAGTTCTTC. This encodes CASSQPGLALFNEQFF.